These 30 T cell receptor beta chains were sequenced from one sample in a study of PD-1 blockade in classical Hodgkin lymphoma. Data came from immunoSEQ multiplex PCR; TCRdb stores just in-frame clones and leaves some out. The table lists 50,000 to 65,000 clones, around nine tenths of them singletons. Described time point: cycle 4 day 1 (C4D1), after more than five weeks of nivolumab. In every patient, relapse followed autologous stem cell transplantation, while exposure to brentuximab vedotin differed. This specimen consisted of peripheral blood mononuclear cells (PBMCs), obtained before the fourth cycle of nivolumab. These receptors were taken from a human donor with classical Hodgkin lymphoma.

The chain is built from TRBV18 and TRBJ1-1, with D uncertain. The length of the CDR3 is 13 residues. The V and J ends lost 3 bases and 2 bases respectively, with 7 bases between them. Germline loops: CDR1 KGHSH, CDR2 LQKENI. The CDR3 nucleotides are TGTGCCAGCTCACCTGCAGGCAACACTGAAGCTTTCTTT. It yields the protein CASSPAGNTEAFF.

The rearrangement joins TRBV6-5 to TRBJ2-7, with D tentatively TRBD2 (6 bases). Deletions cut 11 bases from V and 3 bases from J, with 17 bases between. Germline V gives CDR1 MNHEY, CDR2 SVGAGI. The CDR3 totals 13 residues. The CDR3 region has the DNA TGTGCCGCGCGGGGCATGCCTAACTACGAGCAGTACTTC. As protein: CAARGMPNYEQYF.

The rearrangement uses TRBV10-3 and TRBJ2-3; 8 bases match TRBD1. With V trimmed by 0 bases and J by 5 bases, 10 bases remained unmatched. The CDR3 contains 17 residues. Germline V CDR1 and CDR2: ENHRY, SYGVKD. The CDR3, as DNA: TGTGCCATCAGTGAGTCGAACGGGGACAGGAGGGGAGATACGCAGTATTTT. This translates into CAISESNGDRRGDTQYF.

This CDR3 reads CASSIGGSTDTQYF. The CDR3 nucleotides read TGTGCCAGTAGTATAGGAGGCAGCACAGATACGCAGTATTTT. The chain combines TRBV19 with TRBJ2-3; D unclear. This CDR3 spans 14 amino acids. The V gene lost 1 base and the J gene lost 0 bases, with 5 bases spanning the gap. Per germline, CDR1 LNHDA and CDR2 SQIVND (reference sequence).

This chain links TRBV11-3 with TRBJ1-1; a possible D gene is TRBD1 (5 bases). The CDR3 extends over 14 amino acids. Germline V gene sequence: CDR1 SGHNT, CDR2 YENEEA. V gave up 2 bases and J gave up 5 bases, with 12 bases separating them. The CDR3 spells CASSLQGPETEAFF. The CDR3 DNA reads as TGTGCCAGCAGCTTACAGGGACCGGAGACTGAAGCTTTCTTT.

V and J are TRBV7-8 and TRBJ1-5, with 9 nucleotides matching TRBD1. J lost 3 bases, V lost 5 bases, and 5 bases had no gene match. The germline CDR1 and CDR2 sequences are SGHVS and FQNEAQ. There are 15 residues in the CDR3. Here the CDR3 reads CASSGGQGSNQPQHF. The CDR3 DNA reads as TGTGCCAGCAGCGGTGGACAGGGGTCCAATCAGCCCCAGCATTTT.

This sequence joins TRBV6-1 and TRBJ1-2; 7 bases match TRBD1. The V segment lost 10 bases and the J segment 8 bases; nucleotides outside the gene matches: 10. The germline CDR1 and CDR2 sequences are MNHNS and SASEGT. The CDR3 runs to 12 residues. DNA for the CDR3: TGTGCCACCTTGGGACAGCCGGCAGGCTACACCTTC. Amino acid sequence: CATLGQPAGYTF.

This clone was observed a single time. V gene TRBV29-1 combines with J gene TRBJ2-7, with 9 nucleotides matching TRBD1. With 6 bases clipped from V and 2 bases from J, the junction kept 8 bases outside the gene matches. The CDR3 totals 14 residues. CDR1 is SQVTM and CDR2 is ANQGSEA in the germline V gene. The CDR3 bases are TGCAGCGTCCTAGGACAGGGGAGGGCCTACGAGCAGTACTTC. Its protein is CSVLGQGRAYEQYF.

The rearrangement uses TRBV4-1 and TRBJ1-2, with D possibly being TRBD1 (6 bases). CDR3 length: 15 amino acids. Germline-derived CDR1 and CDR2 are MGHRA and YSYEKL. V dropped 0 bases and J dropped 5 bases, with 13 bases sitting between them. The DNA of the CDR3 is TGCGCCAGCAGCCAAGATAGGGGGTGGACATATGGCTACACCTTC. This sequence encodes CASSQDRGWTYGYTF.

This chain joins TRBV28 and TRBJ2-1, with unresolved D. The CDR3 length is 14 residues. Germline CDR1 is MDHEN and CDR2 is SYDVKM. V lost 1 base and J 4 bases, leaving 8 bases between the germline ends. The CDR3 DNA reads TGTGCCAGCAGTTTATTTGGGCAGTACAATGAGCAGTTCTTC. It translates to CASSLFGQYNEQFF.

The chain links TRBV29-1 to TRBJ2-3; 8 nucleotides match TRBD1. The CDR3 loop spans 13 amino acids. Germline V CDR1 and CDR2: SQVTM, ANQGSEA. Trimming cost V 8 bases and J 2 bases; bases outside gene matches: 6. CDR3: CSSRGRPTDTQYF. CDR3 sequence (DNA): TGCAGCTCCAGGGGGCGCCCCACAGATACGCAGTATTTT.

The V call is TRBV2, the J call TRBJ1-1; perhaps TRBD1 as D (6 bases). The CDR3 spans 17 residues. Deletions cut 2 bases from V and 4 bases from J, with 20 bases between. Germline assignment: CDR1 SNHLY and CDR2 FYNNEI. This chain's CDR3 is CASSEQGTEAWITEAFF. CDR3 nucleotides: TGTGCCAGCAGTGAACAGGGGACCGAGGCTTGGATCACTGAAGCTTTCTTT. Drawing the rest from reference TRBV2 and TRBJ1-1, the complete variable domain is EPEVTQTPSHQVTQMGQEVILRCVPISNHLYFYWYRQILGQKVEFLVSFYNNEISEKSEIFDDQFSVERPDGSNFTLKIRSTKLEDSAMYFCASSEQGTEAWITEAFFGQGTRLTVV.

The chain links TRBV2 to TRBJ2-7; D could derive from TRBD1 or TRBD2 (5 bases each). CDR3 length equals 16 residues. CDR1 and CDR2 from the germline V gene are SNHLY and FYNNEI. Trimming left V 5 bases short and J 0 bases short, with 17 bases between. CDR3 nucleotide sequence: TGTGCCAGCAGTTCTCGGAAGGGACCTAGCTCCTACGAGCAGTACTTC. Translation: CASSSRKGPSSYEQYF.

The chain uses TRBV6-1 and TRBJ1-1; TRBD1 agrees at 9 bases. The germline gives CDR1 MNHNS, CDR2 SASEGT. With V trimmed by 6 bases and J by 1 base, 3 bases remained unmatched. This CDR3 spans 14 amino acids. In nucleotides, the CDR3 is TGTGCCAGCAGGACGGGACAGGGGAACACTGAAGCTTTCTTT. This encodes CASRTGQGNTEAFF.

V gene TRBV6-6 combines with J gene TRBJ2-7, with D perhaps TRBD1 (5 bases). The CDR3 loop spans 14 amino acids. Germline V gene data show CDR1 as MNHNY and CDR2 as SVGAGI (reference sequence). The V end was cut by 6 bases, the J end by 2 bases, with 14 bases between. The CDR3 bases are TGTGCCAGCAGCCGCCGTGACAGCACCTACGAGCAGTACTTC. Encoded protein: CASSRRDSTYEQYF.

CDR3 sequence reads: CAWSSDSGGTDTQYF. As DNA, the CDR3 is TGTGCCTGGAGTAGCGATAGCGGGGGCACAGATACGCAGTATTTT. V usage is TRBV30 and J usage is TRBJ2-3, with 8 bases identical to TRBD2. The germline V gene has CDR1 GTSNPN and CDR2 SVGIG (reference sequence). The CDR3 totals 15 residues. Germline trimming cut 2 bases from V and 1 base from J; bases unmatched to any gene: 5.

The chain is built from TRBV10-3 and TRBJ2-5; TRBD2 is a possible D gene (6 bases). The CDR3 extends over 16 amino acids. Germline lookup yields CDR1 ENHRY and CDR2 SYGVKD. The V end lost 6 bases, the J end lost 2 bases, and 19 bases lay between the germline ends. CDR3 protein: CAISQGLGPGQETQYF. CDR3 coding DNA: TGTGCCATCAGCCAGGGACTGGGGCCAGGACAAGAGACCCAGTACTTC.

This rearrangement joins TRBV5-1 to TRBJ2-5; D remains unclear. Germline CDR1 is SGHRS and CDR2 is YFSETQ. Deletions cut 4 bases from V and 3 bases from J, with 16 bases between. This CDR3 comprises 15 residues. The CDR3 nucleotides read TGCGCCAGCAGCCCTCAGGTTGGGGTAAAAGAGACCCAGTACTTC. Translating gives CASSPQVGVKETQYF.

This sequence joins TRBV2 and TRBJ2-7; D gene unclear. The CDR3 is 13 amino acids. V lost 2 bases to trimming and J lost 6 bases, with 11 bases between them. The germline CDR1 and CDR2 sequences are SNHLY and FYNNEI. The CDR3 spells CASSETRFGEQYF. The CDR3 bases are TGTGCCAGCAGTGAAACTCGTTTCGGCGAGCAGTACTTC.

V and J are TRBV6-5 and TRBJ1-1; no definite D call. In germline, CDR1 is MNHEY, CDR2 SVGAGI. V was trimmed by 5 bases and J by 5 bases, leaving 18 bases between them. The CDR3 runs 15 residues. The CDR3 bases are TGTGCCAGCAGTCCACCGTCGGGTCTAGGGACTGAAGCTTTCTTT. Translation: CASSPPSGLGTEAFF.

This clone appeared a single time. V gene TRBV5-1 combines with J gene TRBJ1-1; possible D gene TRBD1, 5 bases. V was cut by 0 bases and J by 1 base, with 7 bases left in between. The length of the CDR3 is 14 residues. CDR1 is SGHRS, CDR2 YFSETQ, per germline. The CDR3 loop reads CASSLDGTNTEAFF. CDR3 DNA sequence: TGCGCCAGCAGCTTGGACGGGACGAACACTGAAGCTTTCTTT.

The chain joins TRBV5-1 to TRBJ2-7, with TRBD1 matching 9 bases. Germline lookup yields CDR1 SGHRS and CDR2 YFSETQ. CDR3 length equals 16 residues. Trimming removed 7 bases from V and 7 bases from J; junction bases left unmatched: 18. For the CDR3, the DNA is TGCGCCAGCCAAATCACCGCCGGGACAGGGCCTAAAGAGCAGTACTTC. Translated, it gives CASQITAGTGPKEQYF.

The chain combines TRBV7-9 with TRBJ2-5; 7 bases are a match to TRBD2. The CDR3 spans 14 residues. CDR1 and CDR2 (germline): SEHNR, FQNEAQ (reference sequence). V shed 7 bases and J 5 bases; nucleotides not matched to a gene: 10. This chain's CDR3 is CASTTRGTTETQYF. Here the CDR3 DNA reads TGTGCCAGCACCACTCGGGGGACTACGGAGACCCAGTACTTC.

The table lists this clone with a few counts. CDR3 in amino acids: CASSLELDTEAFF. The CDR3 DNA sequence: TGCGCCAGCAGCTTGGAACTGGACACTGAAGCTTTCTTT. The chain recombines TRBV5-1 with TRBJ1-1; no reliable D call. The CDR3 totals 13 residues. Germline-derived CDR1 and CDR2 are SGHRS and YFSETQ. With 0 bases removed from V and 3 bases from J, the gap between germline ends came to 6 bases.

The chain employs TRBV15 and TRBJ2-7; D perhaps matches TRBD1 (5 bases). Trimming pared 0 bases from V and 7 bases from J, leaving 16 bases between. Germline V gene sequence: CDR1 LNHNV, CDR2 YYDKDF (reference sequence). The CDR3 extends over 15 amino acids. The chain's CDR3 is CATSRDRQSVGEQYF. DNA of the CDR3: TGTGCCACCAGCAGAGATCGACAGTCCGTGGGGGAGCAGTACTTC.

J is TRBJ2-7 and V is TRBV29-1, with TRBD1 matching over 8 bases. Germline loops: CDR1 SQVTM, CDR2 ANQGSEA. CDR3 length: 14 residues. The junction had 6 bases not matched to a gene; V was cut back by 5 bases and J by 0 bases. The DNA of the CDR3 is TGCAGCGTTCTGACAGGGGAATTCTCCTACGAGCAGTACTTC. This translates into CSVLTGEFSYEQYF.

CDR3 sequence reads: CSVEDLGGGYFF. The CDR3 coding sequence is TGCAGCGTTGAAGATCTTGGCGGGGGGTATTTCTTC. J is TRBJ2-1 and V is TRBV29-1; 8 bases map to TRBD2. Germline V gives CDR1 SQVTM, CDR2 ANQGSEA. The length of the CDR3 is 12 residues. V trimming: 0 bases; J trimming: 16 bases; junction bases outside the gene matches: 8.

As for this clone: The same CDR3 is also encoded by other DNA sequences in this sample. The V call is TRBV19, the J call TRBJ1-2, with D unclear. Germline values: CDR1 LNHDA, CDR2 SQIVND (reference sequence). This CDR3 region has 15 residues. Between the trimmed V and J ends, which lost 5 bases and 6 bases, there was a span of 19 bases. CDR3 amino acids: CASSLRPRIGDGYTF. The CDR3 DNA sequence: TGTGCCAGTAGTCTCAGACCGCGGATAGGCGATGGCTACACCTTC.

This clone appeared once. CDR3 sequence (DNA): TGTGCCAGCAGAACCGGACAGTACACCGGGGAGCTGTTTTTT. This codes for CASRTGQYTGELFF. The chain links TRBV6-5 to TRBJ2-2; TRBD1 might be the D (6 bases). Looked up from germline, CDR1 is MNHEY and CDR2 is SVGAGI. There are 14 residues in the CDR3. V gave up 6 bases and J gave up 3 bases, with 11 bases separating them.

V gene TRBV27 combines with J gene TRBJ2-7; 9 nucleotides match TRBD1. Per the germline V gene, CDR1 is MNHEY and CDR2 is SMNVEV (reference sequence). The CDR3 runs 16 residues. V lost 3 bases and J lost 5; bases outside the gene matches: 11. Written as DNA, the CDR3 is TGTGCCAGCAGTTTGTTTTGGTCACAGGGGGCGCACGAGCAGTACTTC. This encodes CASSLFWSQGAHEQYF.